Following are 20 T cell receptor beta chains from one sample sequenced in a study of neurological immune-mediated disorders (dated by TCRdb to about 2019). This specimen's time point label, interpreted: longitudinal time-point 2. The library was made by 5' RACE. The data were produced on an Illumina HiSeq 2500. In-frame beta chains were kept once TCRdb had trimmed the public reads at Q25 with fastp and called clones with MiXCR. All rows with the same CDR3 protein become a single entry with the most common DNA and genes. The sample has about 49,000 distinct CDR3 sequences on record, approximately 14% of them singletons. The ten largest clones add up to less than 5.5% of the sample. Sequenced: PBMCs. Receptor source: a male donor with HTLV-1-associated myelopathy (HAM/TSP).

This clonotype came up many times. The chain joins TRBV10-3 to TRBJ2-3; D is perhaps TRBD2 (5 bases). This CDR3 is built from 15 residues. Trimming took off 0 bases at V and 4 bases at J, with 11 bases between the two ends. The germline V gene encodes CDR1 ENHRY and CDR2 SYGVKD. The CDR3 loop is CAISESRDPADTQYF. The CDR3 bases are TGTGCCATCAGTGAGTCGAGGGATCCTGCAGATACGCAGTATTTT.

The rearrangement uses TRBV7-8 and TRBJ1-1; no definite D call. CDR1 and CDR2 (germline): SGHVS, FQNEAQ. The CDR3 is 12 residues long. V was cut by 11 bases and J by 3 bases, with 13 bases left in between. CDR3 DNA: TGTGCCTGCTGCTTATGGGACACTGAAGCTTTCTTT. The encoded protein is CACCLWDTEAFF.

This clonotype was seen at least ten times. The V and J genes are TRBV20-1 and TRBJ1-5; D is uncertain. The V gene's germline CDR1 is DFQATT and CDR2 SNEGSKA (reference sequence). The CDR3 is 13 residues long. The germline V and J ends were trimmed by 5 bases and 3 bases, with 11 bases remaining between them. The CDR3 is CSAGDTYNQPQHF. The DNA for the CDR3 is TGCAGTGCTGGCGACACCTACAATCAGCCCCAGCATTTT.

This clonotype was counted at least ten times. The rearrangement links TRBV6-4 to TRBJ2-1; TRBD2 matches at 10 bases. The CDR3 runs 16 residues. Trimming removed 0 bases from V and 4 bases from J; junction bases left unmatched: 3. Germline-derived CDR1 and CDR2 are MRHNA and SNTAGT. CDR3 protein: CASSDSGTSDYNEQFF. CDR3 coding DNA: TGTGCCAGCAGTGACTCGGGGACTAGCGATTACAATGAGCAGTTCTTC.

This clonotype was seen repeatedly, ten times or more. CDR3 DNA sequence: TGCAGTGCTTCCTACGCCGACAGGCGGAACACTGAAGCTTTCTTT. Amino acids: CSASYADRRNTEAFF. This chain joins TRBV20-1 and TRBJ1-1; possibly TRBD1 for D (6 bases). Germline CDR1 DFQATT, CDR2 SNEGSKA (reference sequence). This CDR3 region has 15 residues. Trimming removed 5 bases from V and 1 base from J, with 17 bases in between.

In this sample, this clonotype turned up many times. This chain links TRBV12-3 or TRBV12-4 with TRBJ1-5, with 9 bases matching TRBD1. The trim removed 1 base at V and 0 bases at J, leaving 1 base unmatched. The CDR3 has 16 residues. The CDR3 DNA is TGTGCCAGCAGTTTAGGGACAGGGGCTAGCAATCAGCCCCAGCATTTT. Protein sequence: CASSLGTGASNQPQHF.

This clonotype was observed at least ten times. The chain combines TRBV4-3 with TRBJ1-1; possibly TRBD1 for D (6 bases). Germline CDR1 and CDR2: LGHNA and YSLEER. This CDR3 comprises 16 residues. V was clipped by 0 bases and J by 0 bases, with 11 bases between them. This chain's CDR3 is CASSQEGTPMNTEAFF. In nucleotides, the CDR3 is TGCGCCAGCAGCCAAGAGGGGACACCCATGAACACTGAAGCTTTCTTT.

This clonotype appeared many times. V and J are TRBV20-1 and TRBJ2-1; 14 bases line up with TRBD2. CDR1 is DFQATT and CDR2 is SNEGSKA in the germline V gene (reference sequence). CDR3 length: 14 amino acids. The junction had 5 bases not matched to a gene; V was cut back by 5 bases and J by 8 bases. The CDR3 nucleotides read TGCAGTGCTCAAAAGACTAGCGGGGGGGATGAGCAGTTCTTC. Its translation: CSAQKTSGGDEQFF.

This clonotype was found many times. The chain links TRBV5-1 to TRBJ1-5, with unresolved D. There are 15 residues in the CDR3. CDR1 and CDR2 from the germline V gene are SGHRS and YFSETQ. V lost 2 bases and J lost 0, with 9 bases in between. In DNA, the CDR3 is TGCGCCAGCAGCTTCTACGCAGATAGCAATCAGCCCCAGCATTTT. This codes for CASSFYADSNQPQHF. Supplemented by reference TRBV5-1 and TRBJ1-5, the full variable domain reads KAGVTQTPRYLIKTRGQQVTLSCSPISGHRSVSWYQQTPGQGLQFLFEYFSETQRNKGNFPGRFSGRQFSNSRSEMNVSTLELGDSALYLCASSFYADSNQPQHFGDGTRLSIL.

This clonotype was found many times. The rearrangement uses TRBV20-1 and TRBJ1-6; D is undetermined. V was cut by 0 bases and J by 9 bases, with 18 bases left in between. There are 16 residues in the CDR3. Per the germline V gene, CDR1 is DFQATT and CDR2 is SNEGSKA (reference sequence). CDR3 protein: CSARDPVRVDRSPLHF. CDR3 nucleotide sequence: TGCAGTGCTAGAGACCCGGTTAGGGTGGATCGTTCACCCCTCCACTTT.

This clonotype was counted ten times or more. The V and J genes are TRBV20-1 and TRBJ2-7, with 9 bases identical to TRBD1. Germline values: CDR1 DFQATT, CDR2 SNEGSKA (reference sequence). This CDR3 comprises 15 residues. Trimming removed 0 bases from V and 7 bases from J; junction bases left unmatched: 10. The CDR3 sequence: CSARERTGQGMEQYF. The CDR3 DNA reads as TGCAGTGCTAGAGAACGTACGGGACAGGGAATGGAGCAGTACTTC.

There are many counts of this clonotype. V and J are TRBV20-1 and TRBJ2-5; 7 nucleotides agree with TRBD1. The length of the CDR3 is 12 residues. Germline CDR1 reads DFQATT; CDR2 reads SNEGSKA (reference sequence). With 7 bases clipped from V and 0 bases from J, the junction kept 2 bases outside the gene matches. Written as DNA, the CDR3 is TGCAGTGGGGACAGCTACCAAGAGACCCAGTACTTC. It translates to CSGDSYQETQYF.

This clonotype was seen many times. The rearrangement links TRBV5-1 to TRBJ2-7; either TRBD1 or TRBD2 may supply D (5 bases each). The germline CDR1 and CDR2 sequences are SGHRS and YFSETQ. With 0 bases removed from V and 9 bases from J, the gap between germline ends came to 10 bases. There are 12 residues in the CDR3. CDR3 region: CASSLVGTVQYF. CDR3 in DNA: TGCGCCAGCAGCTTGGTGGGGACGGTGCAGTACTTC.

As DNA, the CDR3 is TGTGCCAGCAGCTCCCACCGAGGGGGCCAAGAGACCCAGTACTTC. Its protein product is CASSSHRGGQETQYF. The chain couples TRBV11-2 to TRBJ2-5; TRBD1 is a possible D gene (6 bases). V dropped 4 bases and J dropped 1 base, with 13 bases sitting between them. Germline V gene sequence: CDR1 SGHAT, CDR2 FQNNGV. This CDR3 is 15 amino acids long.

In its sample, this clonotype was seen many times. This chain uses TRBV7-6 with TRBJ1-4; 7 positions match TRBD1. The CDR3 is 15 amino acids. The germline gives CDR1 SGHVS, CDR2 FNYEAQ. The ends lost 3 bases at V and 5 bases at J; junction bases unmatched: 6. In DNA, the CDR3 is TGTGCCAGCAGCTTGGGACCAGGGGGGAATGAAAAACTGTTTTTT. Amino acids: CASSLGPGGNEKLFF.

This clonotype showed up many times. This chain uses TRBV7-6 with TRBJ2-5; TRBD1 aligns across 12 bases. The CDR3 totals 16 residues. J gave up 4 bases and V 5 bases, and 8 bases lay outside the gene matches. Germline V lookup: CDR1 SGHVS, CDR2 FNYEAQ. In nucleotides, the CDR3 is TGTGCCAGCAGCCTCGGGACAGGGGGCATGGGAGAGACCCAGTACTTC. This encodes CASSLGTGGMGETQYF.

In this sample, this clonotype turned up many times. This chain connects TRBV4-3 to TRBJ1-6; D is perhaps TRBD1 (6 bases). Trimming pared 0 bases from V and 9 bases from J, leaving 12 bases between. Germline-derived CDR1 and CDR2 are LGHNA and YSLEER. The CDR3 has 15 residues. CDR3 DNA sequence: TGCGCCAGCAGCCAAGATGACAGGCATTCTTCACCCCTCCACTTT. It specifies CASSQDDRHSSPLHF.

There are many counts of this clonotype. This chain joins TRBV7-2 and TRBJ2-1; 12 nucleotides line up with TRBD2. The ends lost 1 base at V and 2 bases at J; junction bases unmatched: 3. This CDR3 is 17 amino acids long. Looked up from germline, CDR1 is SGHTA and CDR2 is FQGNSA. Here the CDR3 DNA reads TGTGCCAGCAGCTTAGTCTCTAGCGGGGGGGCCTACAATGAGCAGTTCTTC. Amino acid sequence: CASSLVSSGGAYNEQFF.

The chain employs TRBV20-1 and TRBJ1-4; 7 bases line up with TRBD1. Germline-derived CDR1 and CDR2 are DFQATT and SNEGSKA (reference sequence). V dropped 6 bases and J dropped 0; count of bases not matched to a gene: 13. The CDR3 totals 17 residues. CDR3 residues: CSATLFGQDATNEKLFF. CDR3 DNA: TGCAGTGCAACCCTCTTTGGACAGGACGCAACTAATGAAAAACTGTTTTTT.

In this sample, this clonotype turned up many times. The CDR3 DNA sequence: TGTGCCAGCGGGGGACAGGGGCGAGTCACGCAGTATTTT. Amino acids: CASGGQGRVTQYF. This chain joins TRBV27 and TRBJ2-3; 10 bases fit TRBD1. Per germline, CDR1 MNHEY and CDR2 SMNVEV (reference sequence). CDR3 length: 13 residues. V shed 8 bases, J shed 9 bases, and the junction held 8 bases outside the gene matches.